This T cell receptor (beta chain) was identified in a study of shared clonotypes between healthy human individuals. The overall study: Every donor yielded three CD4 naive, three CD4 memory, two CD8 naive and one CD8 memory plate. General study points: Though the depth was large, rarefaction showed that sorted-subset sequencing was incomplete. As a rule, naive subsets had a larger estimated richness than memory subsets. Researchers sampled only blood; tissue repertoires likely differ.

This clone was counted once. What it binds is not known. Clones were sequenced by immunoSEQ multiplex PCR, and TCRdb holds only the in-frame ones, with some missing. The profile covers under 600,000 clones, with more than 95% appearing a single time and approximately 0.067% taken by the ten largest. Germline CDR1 reads SEHNR; CDR2 reads FQNEAQ (reference sequence). Trimming took 0 bases from V and 6 from J; bases not matched to a gene: 14. The CDR3 is 17 residues long. Material for sequencing was naive CD4+ T cells sorted from blood. Regarding subset: CD45RA+ positively selected. The receptor comes from a woman in her twenties or thirties in good health. The V call is TRBV7-9, the J call TRBJ2-7, with 7 bases identical to TRBD2. CDR3 coding DNA: TGTGCCAGCAGCTTAGCACTGGGCGGGAGCGCCCGCCTCGAGCAGTACTTC. This gives the protein CASSLALGGSARLEQYF.